This TCR delta chain emerged from a study of delta chains in infants with herpesvirus infections (dated 2023 in TCRdb). Some background on the complete study: A Ugandan infant birth cohort was prospectively followed from birth to characterize gammadelta T cell responses to primary cytomegalovirus (CMV) infection. The study searched for a public fetal Vdelta1/Vgamma8 gammadelta TCR clonotype in infants who acquired CMV infection after birth. Blood samples from the infants were grouped into approximate ages of 1.5, 4, 8 and 12 months. Previously published Belgian fetal and cord blood gammadelta TCR data were added only for comparison and were not generated in this cohort. Using PBMC, gammadelta TCRs were sequenced for approximately 17 CMV-infected infants, one of whom was congenitally infected, and for 7 or 8 CMV-uninfected infants who had enough sample available. Broad study findings and their caveats: The public Vdelta1 clonotype appeared in 4 of 18 CMV-infected infants: three infected postnatally before 120 days of age, plus the congenitally infected infant. The authors noted a small sample size and no race- or environment-matched controls, since nearly all Ugandans acquire CMV before adulthood. Public-clonotype frequency among Vdelta1 cells appeared to be inversely correlated with age at infection and was observed to decay rapidly, seemingly without persisting beyond around 2 months. In CMV-uninfected infants, the public clonotype might still be present but below the detection limit. The public clonotype was found only at the first time point after infection and was absent in uninfected infants and in those infected after 120 days.

In Kampala, Uganda, pregnant women receiving prenatal care were recruited and their infants were enrolled, and documentation of maternal HIV status was required. Families received weekly visits, and collection of infant clinical information, oral swabs and peripheral blood began at 6 weeks of age and continued every 4 months after that. After blood was collected in heparin tubes, PBMC were isolated using Ficoll-Paque density gradient centrifugation and then cryopreserved. CDR1 and CDR2, looked up from the germline V gene, are TSWWSYY and QGS. At the junction V is shortened by 3 bases and J by 9 bases; bases outside the gene matches: 27. The CDR3 has 20 amino acids, counting the end cysteine and phenylalanine. CDR3 DNA is the only sequence kept; it has 60 bases, read in frame from the first base. The library was made by RT-PCR. To generate TCR cDNA, RNA from PBMC was reverse transcribed using SuperScript II together with primers specific for the gamma chain and the delta chain. cDNA was purified with AMPure XP beads, amplified, and indexed with Illumina adapters using the Nextera XT Index Kit. gammadelta TCR libraries were sequenced on an Illumina MiSeq with a V2 300-cycle kit. Per the source publication's procedure: Using MiXCR v2.1.12, CDR3 sequences were assembled, and reads were mapped onto D, J and V genes obtained from GenBank. VDJtools v1.2.1 was used to carry out repertoire analyses of the CDR3 clonotypes. TCRdb reanalyzed the public reads with the CATT caller, and identical DNA sequences were merged afterwards. TCRdb's processing, not the study's, gives the V and J calls here. The sample has roughly 3,100 delta-chain clones on record, 30% to 35% of them singletons. The ten largest make up roughly 7.4% of the sample.

As concerns this clone: Its target antigen remains unknown. The record has no base qualities; no much larger clone is one base away.

The TCR originated in a human donor who was a Ugandan infant, either HIV-exposed or HIV-unexposed (not recorded which). The sample was peripheral blood, taken at time point 3 of longitudinal follow-up. The rearranged segments are TRDV1 and TRDJ1; TRDD3 lines up with 8 middle nucleotides. The DNA sequence is TGTGCTCTTGGGGATCTCCCCTCCCATCGGGGATACATTAGTACGTACGAACTCATCTTT. Its coded protein is CALGDLPSHRGYISTYELIF.